In its sample, the clone carrying this TCR beta chain was seen a few times. This sample is drawn from a study of T-cell reconstitution after alpha-beta-depleted transplantation in children. With 3 bases clipped from V and 3 bases from J, the junction kept 0 bases outside the gene matches. CDR3 size: 13 residues. Per the germline V gene, CDR1 is GTSNPN and CDR2 is SVGIG (reference sequence). Using unique molecular identifiers, the investigators prepared the TCRbeta library. TCRdb re-analysed the PCR reads in MiXCR, keeping a single row per CDR3 protein. Of some 520,000 distinct CDR3 sequences in the sample, 32% were seen once.

The rearrangement links TRBV30 to TRBJ2-7; TRBD2 matches 12 bases. The source material was PBMCs from the stem cell graft donor, sampled from the stem cell graft. The TCR was taken from a human donor who donated a stem cell graft to a child with aplastic anemia. This CDR3 is CAWRTSGSYEQYF. CDR3 sequence (DNA): TGTGCCTGGAGGACTAGCGGGAGCTACGAGCAGTACTTC. Combining the CDR3 with reference TRBV30 and TRBJ2-7 gives the whole variable domain SQTIHQWPATLVQPVGSPLSLECTVEGTSNPNLYWYRQAAGRGLQLLFYSVGIGQISSEVPQNLSASRPQDRQFILSSKKLLLSDSGFYLCAWRTSGSYEQYFGPGTRLTVT.